These T cell receptor beta chains were read from a single sample in a study of T cell responses to AZD1222 COVID-19 vaccine. Clones were read by immunoSEQ multiplex PCR, and TCRdb kept only the in-frame ones, dropping some. This sample has approximately 210,000 clones; about 89% occur once, and the top ten carry approximately 3.4%. Sequenced here: peripheral blood, sampled 28 days after the second AZD1222 dose. The source is an adult who received the AZD1222 COVID-19 vaccine. Each CDR3 is given with its conserved first and last residue. The D gene is left open where the match is weak. The size of a clone is reported for some rows only, either as once, few or many, or as a class for expanded clones.

TRBJ1-6 | TRBV19 | . | TRBD1 | CASSIDRGTANSPLHF | TGTGCCAGTAGTATAGATCGGGGGACAGCGAATTCACCCCTCCACTTT
TRBJ1-1 | TRBV11-3 | once | . | CASSFSGTRDTEAFF | TGTGCCAGCAGCTTTTCAGGGACTCGGGACACTGAAGCTTTCTTT
TRBJ2-3 | TRBV13 | . | TRBD2 | CASSWGLAATSTDTQYF | TGTGCCAGCAGCTGGGGACTAGCGGCAACTAGCACAGATACGCAGTATTTT
TRBJ1-1 | TRBV11-3 | once | . | CASSFGTRVTEAFF | TGTGCCAGCAGCTTTGGCACCAGGGTCACTGAAGCTTTCTTT
TRBJ1-2 | TRBV9 | . | . | CASSVGGSTQFTYYGYTF | TGTGCCAGCAGCGTAGGAGGGTCGACCCAATTTACTTACTATGGCTACACCTTC
TRBJ2-1 | TRBV29-1 | once | TRBD1 | CSVEVGTAYNEQFF | TGCAGCGTTGAAGTGGGGACAGCATACAATGAGCAGTTCTTC
TRBJ2-1 | TRBV21-1 | . | . | CASSKGASTLLVEQFF | TGTGCCAGCAGCAAAGGAGCCAGTACCCTCTTAGTAGAGCAGTTCTTC
TRBJ1-6 | TRBV28 | . | . | CASRPGLGSPLHF | TGTGCCAGCAGGCCGGGACTCGGCTCACCCCTCCACTTT
TRBJ2-3 | TRBV5-1 | . | . | CASSLVGWSSRTDTQYF | TGCGCCAGCAGCTTGGTGGGATGGTCTAGCCGTACAGATACGCAGTATTTT
TRBJ2-3 | TRBV3-1/TRBV3-2 | once | . | CASSQRVDTQYF | TGTGCCAGCAGCCAGCGGGTGGATACGCAGTATTTT
TRBJ2-7 | TRBV28 | . | TRBD2 | CASSLSGLAGPKSRKQYF | TGTGCCAGCAGTTTGTCCGGACTAGCGGGACCAAAAAGTAGGAAGCAGTACTTC
TRBJ1-4 | TRBV5-1 | . | . | CASSLEATNEKLFF | TGCGCCAGCAGCTTGGAAGCTACTAATGAAAAACTGTTTTTT
TRBJ1-6 | TRBV2 | . | TRBD1 | CASSQQGTSPLHF | TGTGCCAGCAGTCAACAGGGGACTTCACCCCTCCACTTT
TRBJ1-1 | TRBV5-1 | . | . | CASSWGENTEAFF | TGCGCCAGCAGCTGGGGGGAAAACACTGAAGCTTTCTTT
TRBJ2-1 | TRBV7-2 | . | . | CASSLAQVFSYNEQFF | TGTGCCAGCAGCTTAGCGCAAGTTTTCTCCTACAATGAGCAGTTCTTC
TRBJ2-5 | TRBV3-1/TRBV3-2 | . | . | CASSQEIEETQYF | TGTGCCAGCAGCCAAGAGATTGAAGAGACCCAGTACTTC
TRBJ1-1 | TRBV7-2 | . | . | CASSAQISNTEAFF | TGTGCCAGCAGCGCACAGATCTCCAACACTGAAGCTTTCTTT
TRBJ2-2 | TRBV11-3 | once | TRBD2 | CASSTIRTSGRLDTGELFF | TGTGCCAGCAGCACTATCCGGACTAGCGGGAGATTAGACACCGGGGAGCTGTTTTTT
TRBJ2-7 | TRBV7-9 | . | . | CASSFGAREQYF | TGTGCCAGCAGCTTCGGGGCGCGCGAGCAGTACTTC
TRBJ1-1 | TRBV7-3 | . | . | CASSSQVNTEAFF | TGTGCCAGCAGCTCACAGGTGAACACTGAAGCTTTCTTT
TRBJ1-5 | TRBV19 | . | . | CASSPGLSVQPQHF | TGTGCCAGTAGTCCAGGGTTATCTGTCCAGCCCCAGCATTTT
TRBJ1-6 | TRBV28 | . | . | CASRSRSPLHF | TGTGCCAGCAGGTCACGGTCCCCACTCCACTTT
TRBJ2-5 | TRBV30 | . | . | CAWRGLSETQYF | TGTGCCTGGAGAGGGCTATCGGAGACCCAGTACTTC
TRBJ1-2 | TRBV7-9 | . | . | CASSPWGERGYTF | TGTGCCAGCAGCCCCTGGGGTGAACGGGGCTACACCTTC
TRBJ2-1 | TRBV11-3 | . | . | CASSYTGGRAYNEQFF | TGTGCCAGCAGCTATACAGGGGGGAGGGCCTACAATGAGCAGTTCTTC
TRBJ2-1 | TRBV3-1/TRBV3-2 | . | . | CASSQGPYNEQFF | TGTGCCAGCAGCCAAGGGCCCTACAATGAGCAGTTCTTC
TRBJ1-1 | TRBV19 | . | . | CASILTGRAEAFF | TGTGCCAGTATTCTGACAGGTAGGGCTGAAGCTTTCTTT
TRBJ2-7 | TRBV4-2 | once | . | CASSQGGAYEQYF | TGTGCCAGCAGCCAAGGGGGCGCCTACGAGCAGTACTTC
TRBJ2-2 | TRBV5-1 | . | . | CASSLRPVAGELFF | TGCGCCAGCAGCTTGAGGCCCGTAGCCGGGGAGCTGTTTTTT
TRBJ1-5 | TRBV4-3 | . | . | CASSQDSAGMNTQPQHF | TGCGCCAGCAGCCAAGATAGTGCAGGGATGAACACTCAGCCCCAGCATTTT
TRBJ1-5 | TRBV27 | . | . | CASGSGRGNQPQHF | TGTGCCAGCGGTAGCGGAAGGGGCAATCAGCCCCAGCATTTT
TRBJ2-3 | TRBV7-9 | . | . | CASSSGYSPDTQYF | TGTGCCAGCAGCTCGGGCTATAGCCCCGATACGCAGTATTTT
TRBJ2-7 | TRBV10-3 | . | . | CAISASSGAHGVKGQYF | TGTGCCATCAGTGCCTCGTCAGGGGCGCACGGGGTTAAGGGGCAGTACTTC
TRBJ1-2 | TRBV28 | . | . | CASSFFGGDGYTF | TGTGCCAGCAGTTTTTTCGGGGGAGATGGCTACACCTTC
TRBJ2-1 | TRBV11-1 | . | . | CASSLAGSYNEQFF | TGTGCCAGCAGCTTAGCGGGCTCCTACAATGAGCAGTTCTTC
TRBJ2-1 | TRBV7-3 | few | TRBD2 | CASRRSGLAGEEQFF | TGTGCCAGCAGACGATCAGGACTAGCGGGCGAGGAGCAGTTCTTC
TRBJ1-1 | TRBV7-6 | . | TRBD1 | CASSSGQGMNTEAFF | TGTGCCAGCAGCTCCGGACAGGGGATGAACACTGAAGCTTTCTTT
TRBJ2-7 | TRBV7-2 | . | TRBD2 | CASTDPLQAGGLSYEQYF | TGTGCCAGCACCGATCCCCTGCAAGCGGGAGGTTTATCCTACGAGCAGTACTTC
TRBJ2-3 | TRBV7-9 | . | TRBD2 | CASSLGRGTSGQRTDTQYF | TGTGCCAGCAGCTTAGGAAGGGGAACTAGCGGGCAACGCACAGATACGCAGTATTTT
TRBJ2-5 | TRBV7-3 | . | TRBD1 | CASSFLGTGGRETQYF | TGTGCCAGCAGCTTCCTAGGGACAGGGGGCAGAGAGACCCAGTACTTC
TRBJ2-7 | TRBV28 | . | TRBD1 | CASSSDRGRWEQYF | TGTGCCAGCAGTTCTGACAGGGGTAGGTGGGAGCAGTACTTC
TRBJ2-7 | TRBV3-1/TRBV3-2 | . | TRBD2 | CASSPGLAHYEQYF | TGTGCCAGCAGCCCGGGACTAGCCCATTACGAGCAGTACTTC
TRBJ1-3 | TRBV11-2 | . | TRBD1 | CASSTGTGAAGNTIYF | TGTGCCAGCAGTACCGGGACAGGGGCAGCTGGAAACACCATATATTTT
TRBJ2-1 | TRBV5-8 | . | TRBD2 | CASSSGLANNEWQFF | TGTGCCAGCAGCTCCGGACTAGCAAACAATGAGTGGCAGTTCTTC
TRBJ1-2 | TRBV6-5 | . | . | CASSRALEGYGYTF | TGTGCCAGCAGCCGGGCCCTAGAGGGATATGGCTACACCTTC
TRBJ1-5 | TRBV7-2 | . | . | CASSQGMSQPQHF | TGTGCCAGCAGTCAAGGGATGAGTCAGCCCCAGCATTTT
TRBJ2-5 | TRBV10-3 | . | . | CAIRGGQETQYF | TGTGCCATCAGGGGGGGACAAGAGACCCAGTACTTC
TRBJ2-1 | TRBV3-1/TRBV3-2 | . | . | CASSSRLEQFF | TGTGCCAGCAGCTCAAGGTTGGAGCAGTTCTTC
TRBJ2-2 | TRBV11-3 | . | . | CASSPLWGSGPTGELFF | TGTGCCAGCAGCCCCCTTTGGGGGTCAGGCCCGACCGGGGAGCTGTTTTTT
TRBJ2-7 | TRBV2 | . | TRBD1 | CASATPKGQGSHEQYF | TGTGCCAGCGCGACACCCAAAGGACAGGGAAGCCACGAGCAGTACTTC
TRBJ1-1 | TRBV18 | . | . | CASTGVGKNTEAFF | TGTGCCAGCACCGGGGTAGGAAAGAACACTGAAGCTTTCTTT
TRBJ2-1 | TRBV6-5 | . | TRBD1 | CASSYSELQGWYEQFF | TGTGCCAGCAGTTACTCGGAATTACAGGGGTGGTATGAGCAGTTCTTC
TRBJ2-7 | TRBV12-5 | . | TRBD1 | CASSPGQGAYEQYF | TGTGCTAGTTCTCCGGGACAGGGGGCTTACGAGCAGTACTTC